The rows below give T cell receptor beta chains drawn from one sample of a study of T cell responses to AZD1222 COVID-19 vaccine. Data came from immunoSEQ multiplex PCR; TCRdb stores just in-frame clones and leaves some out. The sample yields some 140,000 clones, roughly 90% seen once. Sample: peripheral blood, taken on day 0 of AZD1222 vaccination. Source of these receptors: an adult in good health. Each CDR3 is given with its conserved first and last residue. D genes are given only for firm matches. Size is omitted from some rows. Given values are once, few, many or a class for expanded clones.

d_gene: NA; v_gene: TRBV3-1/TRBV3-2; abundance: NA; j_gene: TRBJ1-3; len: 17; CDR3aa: CASSQDRSGPDGNTIYF; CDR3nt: TGTGCCAGCAGCCAAGATCGGTCGGGGCCCGACGGAAACACCATATATTTT
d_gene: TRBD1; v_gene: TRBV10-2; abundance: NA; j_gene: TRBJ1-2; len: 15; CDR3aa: CASSEIGQGDYGYTF; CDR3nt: TGCGCCAGCAGTGAAATTGGACAGGGGGACTATGGCTACACCTTC
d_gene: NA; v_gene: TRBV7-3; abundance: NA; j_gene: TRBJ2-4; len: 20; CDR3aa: CASSSRQTAVIVCVKNIQYF; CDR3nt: TGTGCCAGCAGCTCTCGGCAGACTGCGGTAATAGTATGTGTCAAAAACATTCAGTACTTC
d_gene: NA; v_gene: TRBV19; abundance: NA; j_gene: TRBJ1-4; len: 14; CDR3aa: CASSSGGGLVKLFF; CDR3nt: TGTGCCAGTAGTTCTGGCGGGGGGCTTGTAAAACTGTTTTTT
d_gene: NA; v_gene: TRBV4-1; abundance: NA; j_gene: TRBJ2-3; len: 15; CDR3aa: CASSQEAPSTDTQYF; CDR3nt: TGCGCCAGCAGCCAAGAAGCCCCGTCCACAGATACGCAGTATTTT
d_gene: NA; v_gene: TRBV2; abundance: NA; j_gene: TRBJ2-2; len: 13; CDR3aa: CASTGANTGELFF; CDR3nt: TGTGCCAGCACGGGAGCGAACACCGGGGAGCTGTTTTTT
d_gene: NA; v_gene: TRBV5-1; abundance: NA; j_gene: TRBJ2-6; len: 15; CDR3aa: CASSPTWDWANVLTF; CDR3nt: TGCGCCAGCAGCCCCACCTGGGACTGGGCCAACGTCCTGACTTTC
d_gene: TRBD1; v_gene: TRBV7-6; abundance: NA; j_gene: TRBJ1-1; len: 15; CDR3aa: CASSLSQGARTEAFF; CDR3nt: TGTGCCAGCAGCTTATCACAGGGGGCGCGGACTGAAGCTTTCTTT
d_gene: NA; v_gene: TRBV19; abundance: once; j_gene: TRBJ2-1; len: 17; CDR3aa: CASSIWGLGSSYNEQFF; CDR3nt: TGTGCCAGTAGTATATGGGGCCTCGGGAGCTCCTACAATGAGCAGTTCTTC
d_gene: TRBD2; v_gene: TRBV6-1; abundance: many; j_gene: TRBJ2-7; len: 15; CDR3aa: CASSDGLAGVYEQYF; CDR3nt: TGTGCCAGCAGTGACGGACTAGCGGGAGTTTACGAGCAGTACTTC
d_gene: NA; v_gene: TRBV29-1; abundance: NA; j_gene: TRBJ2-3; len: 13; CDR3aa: CSVDQYGEDTQYF; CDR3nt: TGCAGCGTTGATCAGTACGGGGAAGATACGCAGTATTTT
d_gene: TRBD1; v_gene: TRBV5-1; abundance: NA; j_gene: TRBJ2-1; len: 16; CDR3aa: CASGLNRGPSTNEQFF; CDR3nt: TGCGCCAGCGGCCTAAACAGGGGGCCTTCGACCAATGAGCAGTTCTTC
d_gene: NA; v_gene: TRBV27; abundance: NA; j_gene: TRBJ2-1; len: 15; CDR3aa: CASSPLERIHNEQFF; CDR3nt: TGTGCCAGCAGCCCGCTAGAGCGGATCCACAATGAGCAGTTCTTC
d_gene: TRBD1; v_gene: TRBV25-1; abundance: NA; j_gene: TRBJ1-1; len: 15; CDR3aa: CASSAGQGPNTEAFF; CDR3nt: TGTGCCAGCAGTGCCGGACAGGGGCCGAACACTGAAGCTTTCTTT
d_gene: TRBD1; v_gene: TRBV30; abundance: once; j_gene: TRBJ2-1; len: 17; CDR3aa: CAWSDTFRLTGMNEQFF; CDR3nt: TGTGCCTGGAGCGATACCTTTCGACTGACAGGGATGAATGAGCAGTTCTTC
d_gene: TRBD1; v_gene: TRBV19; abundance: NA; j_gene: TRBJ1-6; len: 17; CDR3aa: CASSTSAPGQHNSPLHF; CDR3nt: TGTGCCAGTAGTACCAGTGCCCCGGGACAGCATAATTCACCCCTCCACTTT
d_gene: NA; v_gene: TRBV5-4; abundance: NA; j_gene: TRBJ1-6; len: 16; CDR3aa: CASSLAGRGVNSPLHF; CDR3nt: TGTGCCAGCAGCTTGGCGGGGAGAGGGGTTAATTCACCCCTCCACTTT
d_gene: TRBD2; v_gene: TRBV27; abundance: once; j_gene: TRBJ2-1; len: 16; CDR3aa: CASSLSSSGSYNEQFF; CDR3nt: TGTGCCAGCAGTTTATCGTCGAGCGGGAGCTACAATGAGCAGTTCTTC
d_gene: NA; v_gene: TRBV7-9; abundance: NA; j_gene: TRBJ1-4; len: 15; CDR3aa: CASSLGTPTNEKLFF; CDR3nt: TGTGCCAGCAGCTTAGGAACCCCAACTAATGAAAAACTGTTTTTT
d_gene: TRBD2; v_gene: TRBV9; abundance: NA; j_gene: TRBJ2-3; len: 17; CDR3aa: CASSPRLAGGPADTQYF; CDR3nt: TGTGCCAGCAGCCCCAGACTAGCGGGAGGGCCGGCAGATACGCAGTATTTT
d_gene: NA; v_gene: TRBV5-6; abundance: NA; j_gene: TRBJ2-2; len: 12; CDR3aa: CASSPDTGELFF; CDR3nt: TGTGCCAGCAGCCCAGACACCGGGGAGCTGTTTTTT
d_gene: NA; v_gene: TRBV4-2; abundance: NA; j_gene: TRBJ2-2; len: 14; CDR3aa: CASSQDDGTGELFF; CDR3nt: TGTGCCAGCAGCCAAGATGATGGCACCGGGGAGCTGTTTTTT
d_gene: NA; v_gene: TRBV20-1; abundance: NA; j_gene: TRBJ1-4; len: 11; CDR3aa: CSALSNEKLFF; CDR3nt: TGCAGTGCCCTCTCTAATGAAAAACTGTTTTTT
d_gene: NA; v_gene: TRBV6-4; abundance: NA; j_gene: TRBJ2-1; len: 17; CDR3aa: CASSDTVEIGGANEQFF; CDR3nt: TGTGCCAGCAGTGACACGGTTGAGATTGGTGGGGCCAATGAGCAGTTCTTC
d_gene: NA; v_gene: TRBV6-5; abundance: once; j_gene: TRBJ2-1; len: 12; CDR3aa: CASSPRVDEQFF; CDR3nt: TGTGCCAGCAGCCCGAGGGTGGATGAGCAGTTCTTC
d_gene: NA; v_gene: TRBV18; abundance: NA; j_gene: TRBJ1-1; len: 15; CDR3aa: CASSPIRDLATEAFF; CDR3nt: TGTGCCAGCTCACCCATCAGGGATTTGGCCACTGAAGCTTTCTTT
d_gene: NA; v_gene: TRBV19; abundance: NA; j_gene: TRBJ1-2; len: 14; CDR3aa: CASKLLGLEDGYTF; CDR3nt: TGTGCCAGTAAACTTCTCGGTCTCGAGGATGGCTACACCTTC
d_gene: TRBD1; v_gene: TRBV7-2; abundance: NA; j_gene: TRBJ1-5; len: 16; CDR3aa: CASSLGGQPSLGPQHF; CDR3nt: TGTGCCAGCAGCTTAGGGGGACAGCCATCCTTAGGGCCCCAGCATTTT
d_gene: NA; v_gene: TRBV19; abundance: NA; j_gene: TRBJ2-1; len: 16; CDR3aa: CASSPGVAASYNEQFF; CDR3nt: TGTGCCAGTAGTCCCGGGGTAGCGGCGTCCTACAATGAGCAGTTCTTC
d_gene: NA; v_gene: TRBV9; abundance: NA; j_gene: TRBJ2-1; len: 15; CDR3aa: CASSATTISYNEQFF; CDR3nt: TGTGCCAGCAGCGCTACAACCATCTCCTACAATGAGCAGTTCTTC
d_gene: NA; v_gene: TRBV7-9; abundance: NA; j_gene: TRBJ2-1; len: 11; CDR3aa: CASSLAEEQFF; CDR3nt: TGTGCCAGCAGCCTAGCCGAGGAGCAGTTCTTC
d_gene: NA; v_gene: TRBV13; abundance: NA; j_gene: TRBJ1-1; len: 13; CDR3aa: CASSLGPGAEAFF; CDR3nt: TGTGCCAGCAGCTTAGGCCCGGGGGCTGAAGCTTTCTTT
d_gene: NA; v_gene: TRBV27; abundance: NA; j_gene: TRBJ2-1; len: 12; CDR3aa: CASSRTENEQFF; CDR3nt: TGTGCCAGCAGCCGGACCGAGAATGAGCAGTTCTTC
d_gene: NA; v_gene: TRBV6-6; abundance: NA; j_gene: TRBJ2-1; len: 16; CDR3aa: CASSLEQLSSYNEQFF; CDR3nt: TGTGCCAGCAGCCTCGAACAGCTGAGCTCCTACAATGAGCAGTTCTTC